The entry below describes one TCR beta chain. The antigen remains undetermined. The 20-30 mg bulk tissue piece was not sorted before simultaneous RNA and DNA extraction. Patients had chronic HBV infection and were treatment-naive. The data belong to a study of tumor-infiltrating lymphocytes in primary liver carcinoma. Overall study context: All lesions had stage T1-T3 N0M0 and roughly 4.2 to 10 cm widths. Study results and limitations: Tumor region pairs shared more overlap than did tumor-adjacent and tumor-blood pairs.

With a constant-region primer, TCR beta cDNA was made from 450 to 550 ng of total RNA. Each TCR beta library was derived from three nested multiplex PCR rounds that employed slightly modified ARM-PCR. TRBV1-TRBV30 forward primers and a C-beta reverse primer were used in the first two PCR rounds, which each ran for about 10 cycles. TCRdb re-derived calls from the multiplex PCR reads in MiXCR, one entry per CDR3 protein. The data show under 200,000 distinct CDR3 sequences, 70% to 90% seen once. This CDR3 region has 13 residues. Trimming cost V 5 bases and J 8 bases, with 12 bases left between them. The material sequenced was tumor tissue from primary liver carcinoma. The chain combines TRBV12-3 or TRBV12-4 with TRBJ1-4, with D hard to call. The sequence was collected from a man in his forties or fifties with primary liver carcinoma and hepatitis B virus infection. The CDR3 DNA sequence: TGTGCCAGCAGTATGTCCGGTGTGGAAAAACTGTTTTTT. Translating it yields CASSMSGVEKLFF.